These 27 T cell receptor beta chains were sequenced from one sample in a study of blood T cell repertoires in COVID-19. TCRdb's copy holds only in-frame clones and misses some; the assay was immunoSEQ multiplex PCR. The sample includes about 370,000 clones, approximately 89% of them seen just once. Specimen: PBMCs or T cells enriched from blood (not recorded which). Receptor source: a woman in her forties who had been exposed to COVID-19.

The chain links TRBV21-1 to TRBJ1-4; the DNA was not used to check the table's D call, TRBD1. TRBV21-1 is a pseudogene segment. CDR3 length: 18 amino acids. The CDR3 DNA reads TGTGCCAGCAGCATGCGCGGTCGATCAGGGGGTCCTAATGAAAAACTGTTTTTT. Protein product: CASSMRGRSGGPNEKLFF.

The V gene is TRBV11-3, the J gene TRBJ2-5, with a weak D call TRBD2 (6 bases). Trimming cost V 3 bases and J 5 bases, with 7 bases left between them. The CDR3 is 12 amino acids. The germline V gene encodes CDR1 SGHNT and CDR2 YENEEA. CDR3 loop: CASSFGGETQYF. CDR3 in DNA: TGTGCCAGCAGCTTTGGGGGGGAGACCCAGTACTTC.

In this sample, this clone turned up once. The chain is built from TRBV9 and TRBJ2-3; 9 bases are a match to TRBD2. V trimming: 0 bases; J trimming: 2 bases; junction bases outside the gene matches: 16. The length of the CDR3 is 20 residues. The germline V gene has CDR1 SGDLS and CDR2 YYNGEE. The CDR3 is CASSVGLEGGRARNTDTQYF. CDR3 nucleotides: TGTGCCAGCAGCGTAGGTTTAGAGGGCGGGAGGGCCCGAAACACAGATACGCAGTATTTT.

The chain recombines TRBV9 with TRBJ1-5; D might be TRBD1 (5 bases). V was pared by 0 bases and J by 3 bases, with 10 bases between. Germline assignment: CDR1 SGDLS and CDR2 YYNGEE. The CDR3 length is 15 residues. The CDR3 bases are TGTGCCAGCAGCGTAGGGTCAGGGCCCAATCAGCCCCAGCATTTT. Translated: CASSVGSGPNQPQHF.

The rearrangement links TRBV29-1 to TRBJ1-4, with D maybe TRBD1 (6 bases). There are 15 residues in the CDR3. Germline V gives CDR1 SQVTM, CDR2 ANQGSEA. V lost 5 bases and J 6 bases, leaving 19 bases between the germline ends. CDR3 amino acids: CSVRGQGTYHEKLFF. In DNA form, the CDR3 reads TGCAGCGTTCGTGGGCAGGGGACCTATCATGAAAAACTGTTTTTT.

The J gene is TRBJ2-3, the V gene TRBV7-3, with TRBD2 matching over 11 bases. The CDR3 spans 17 residues. The V segment lost 3 bases and the J segment 4 bases; nucleotides outside the gene matches: 9. In germline, CDR1 is SGHTA, CDR2 FQGTGA. CDR3 sequence: CASSFLPSGGRSDTQYF. DNA for the CDR3: TGTGCCAGCAGCTTTCTCCCTAGCGGGGGGCGTTCAGATACGCAGTATTTT.

This chain links TRBV9 with TRBJ1-3; tentative D call: TRBD1 (6 bases). V gave up 5 bases and J gave up 0 bases, with 9 bases separating them. CDR3 length: 14 amino acids. Germline V lookup: CDR1 SGDLS, CDR2 YYNGEE. CDR3 sequence reads: CASRQGHSGNTIYF. In DNA form, the CDR3 reads TGTGCCAGCAGGCAGGGACACTCTGGAAACACCATATATTTT.

The chain uses TRBV28 and TRBJ1-1, with D perhaps matching TRBD1 (5 bases). The germline gives CDR1 MDHEN, CDR2 SYDVKM. The germline V and J ends were trimmed by 5 bases and 0 bases, with 16 bases remaining between them. The CDR3 consists of 16 residues. The CDR3: CASSPPRNRMNTEAFF. CDR3 DNA sequence: TGTGCCAGCAGTCCTCCCCGGAACAGGATGAACACTGAAGCTTTCTTT.

V usage is TRBV9 and J usage is TRBJ1-3; D not resolved. The ends were cut back, 0 bases at V and 7 bases at J, with 8 bases in the middle. CDR1 and CDR2 (germline): SGDLS, YYNGEE. The CDR3 spans 13 residues. The CDR3 coding sequence is TGTGCCAGCAGCGTAGTAGGCGGCAACACCATATATTTT. This gives the protein CASSVVGGNTIYF.

The genes are TRBV27 and TRBJ2-3, with D maybe TRBD2 (6 bases). V was clipped by 2 bases and J by 4 bases, with 10 bases between them. Germline V gene sequence: CDR1 MNHEY, CDR2 SMNVEV (reference sequence). CDR3 size: 14 residues. The CDR3 here is CASSLLLAADTQYF. The CDR3 DNA is TGTGCCAGCAGTTTACTACTAGCCGCAGATACGCAGTATTTT.

The chain employs TRBV27 and TRBJ1-1, with TRBD1 as a possible D gene (5 bases). Deletions cut 2 bases from V and 4 bases from J, with 17 bases between. The CDR3 has 16 amino acids. Germline assignment: CDR1 MNHEY and CDR2 SMNVEV (reference sequence). CDR3 region: CASSLTGLGGATEAFF. The CDR3, as DNA: TGTGCCAGCAGTTTAACTGGGTTGGGAGGGGCCACTGAAGCTTTCTTT.

Of note for this clone: This sample also contains other DNA sequences that code for the same CDR3. The chain couples TRBV5-1 to TRBJ1-2, with D possibly matching TRBD1 (5 bases). Germline assignment: CDR1 SGHRS and CDR2 YFSETQ. The V end was cut by 4 bases, the J end by 5 bases, with 12 bases between. The CDR3 consists of 13 residues. The CDR3 is CASSPLGGYGYTF. In DNA, the CDR3 is TGCGCCAGCAGCCCTCTCGGGGGGTATGGCTACACCTTC. The variable domain in full, completed from reference TRBV5-1 and TRBJ1-2, reads KAGVTQTPRYLIKTRGQQVTLSCSPISGHRSVSWYQQTPGQGLQFLFEYFSETQRNKGNFPGRFSGRQFSNSRSEMNVSTLELGDSALYLCASSPLGGYGYTFGSGTRLTVV.

The chain is built from TRBV30 and TRBJ2-7, with TRBD2 matching over 9 bases. The CDR3 runs to 15 residues. V trimming: 2 bases; J trimming: 6 bases; junction bases outside the gene matches: 11. CDR1 is GTSNPN and CDR2 is SVGIG in the germline V gene (reference sequence). DNA for the CDR3: TGTGCCTGGAGTCCTTTCCTTAGCGGGAGTACCGAGCAGTACTTC. Residues: CAWSPFLSGSTEQYF. Filled out from reference TRBV30 and TRBJ2-7, the complete variable domain reads SQTIHQWPATLVQPVGSPLSLECTVEGTSNPNLYWYRQAAGRGLQLLFYSVGIGQISSEVPQNLSASRPQDRQFILSSKKLLLSDSGFYLCAWSPFLSGSTEQYFGPGTRLTVT.

This clone was seen repeatedly, ten times or more. V and J are TRBV6-6 and TRBJ2-2, with 15 bases matching TRBD2. V gave up 5 bases and J gave up 7 bases; unmatched junction bases: 11. The CDR3 runs 18 residues. Germline V gene sequence: CDR1 MNHNY, CDR2 SVGAGI (reference sequence). CDR3 coding DNA: TGTGCCAGCAGTCCACGACCGGGACTAGCGGGGGGAGACGGGGAGCTGTTTTTT. Translating gives CASSPRPGLAGGDGELFF.

In its sample, this clone was seen a few times. The chain couples TRBV6-6 to TRBJ2-7; tentatively, D is TRBD2 (6 bases). CDR3 length: 14 residues. V lost 6 bases to trimming and J lost 3 bases, with 15 bases between them. Germline V gene data show CDR1 as MNHNY and CDR2 as SVGAGI (reference sequence). The CDR3 nucleotides are TGTGCCAGCAGCGGGGCTAGCGCCCACTACGAGCAGTACTTC. This translates into CASSGASAHYEQYF.

The chain employs TRBV2 and TRBJ2-1; TRBD2 matches 8 bases. The J segment lost 7 bases and the V segment lost 6 bases, leaving 5 bases of the junction unmatched. The CDR3 is 13 residues long. The V gene's germline CDR1 is SNHLY and CDR2 FYNNEI. The CDR3 protein is CASSGGAWNEQFF. The CDR3 DNA reads as TGTGCCAGCAGCGGGGGGGCCTGGAATGAGCAGTTCTTC.

The chain has TRBV12-5 and TRBJ1-2, with 7 bases aligning to TRBD1. The CDR3 spans 16 residues. V lost 3 bases, J lost 2 bases, and 9 bases stayed unmatched. The V gene's germline CDR1 is LGHNT and CDR2 FRNRAP. The CDR3 region has the DNA TGTGCTAGTGGTTTCCCCCCTCTCAGGGGGAACTATGGCTACACCTTC. This gives the protein CASGFPPLRGNYGYTF.

This clone was found once. This chain uses TRBV11-3 with TRBJ2-7; 12 bases line up with TRBD2. Trimming removed 7 bases from V and 8 bases from J; junction bases left unmatched: 15. Germline values: CDR1 SGHNT, CDR2 YENEEA. The CDR3 is made up of 16 amino acids. The chain's CDR3 is CASTHWTLAGGHQQYF. The CDR3 nucleotides are TGTGCCAGCACCCATTGGACTCTAGCGGGAGGGCACCAGCAGTACTTC.

The V call is TRBV6-5, the J call TRBJ1-1; D may be TRBD1 (6 bases). CDR3 length equals 12 residues. Trimming took off 7 bases at V and 10 bases at J, with 16 bases between the two ends. Germline CDR1 is MNHEY and CDR2 is SVGAGI. The CDR3 sequence: CASNRKGGTAFF. CDR3 nucleotides: TGTGCCAGCAACAGAAAAGGGGGAACAGCTTTCTTT.

This sequence joins TRBV28 and TRBJ2-7, with 8 positions matching TRBD2. The V gene end was trimmed by 6 bases and the J gene end by 5 bases; junction bases not matched to a gene: 6. Germline loops: CDR1 MDHEN, CDR2 SYDVKM. This CDR3 is built from 13 residues. The CDR3 nucleotides read TGTGCCAGCAGCCCGGGGGGGGTCAACGAGCAGTACTTC. The encoded protein is CASSPGGVNEQYF.

Comments on this clone: At one end the junction does not follow the germline gene, possibly because of a read error. This rearrangement joins TRBV7-7 to TRBJ1-6, with TRBD1 matching 10 bases. This CDR3 is 16 amino acids long. Germline V gives CDR1 SSHAT, CDR2 FNYEAQ (reference sequence). The CDR3 region has the DNA TGTGCTAGCAGCGACGGACAGGGGGGACGAAATTCACCCCTCCACTTT. Protein: CASSDGQGGRNSPLHF. Full variable domain (remainder filled in from reference TRBV7-7 and TRBJ1-6): GAGVSQSPRYKVTKRGQDVTLRCDPISSHATLYWYQQALGQGPEFLTYFNYEAQPDKSGLPSDRFSAERPEGSISTLTIQRTEQRDSAMYRCASSDGQGGRNSPLHFGNGTRLTVT.

V gene TRBV6-5 combines with J gene TRBJ1-6, with D tentatively TRBD1 (6 bases). CDR1 is MNHEY and CDR2 is SVGAGI in the germline V gene. The CDR3 is 15 residues long. The ends were cut back, 2 bases at V and 7 bases at J, with 12 bases in the middle. CDR3 nucleotides: TGTGCCAGCAGTTACGGGCAGGGGTCGAATTCACCCCTCCACTTT. It yields the protein CASSYGQGSNSPLHF.

This sequence joins TRBV5-1 and TRBJ2-5, with a possible D match to TRBD1 (6 bases). CDR1 is SGHRS, CDR2 YFSETQ, per germline. The CDR3 has 14 amino acids. V lost 4 bases and J lost 2, with 12 bases in between. CDR3 loop: CASSPGTPQETQYF. The CDR3 nucleotides are TGCGCCAGCAGCCCCGGGACACCTCAAGAGACCCAGTACTTC.

J is TRBJ1-5 and V is TRBV7-2; D not certain. The CDR3 sequence is 17 residues long. V was pared by 4 bases and J by 0 bases, with 16 bases between. Per germline, CDR1 SGHTA and CDR2 FQGNSA. The CDR3 nucleotides read TGTGCCAGCAGCTCTCAGCGGAAAGATGATAGCAATCAGCCCCAGCATTTT. Residues: CASSSQRKDDSNQPQHF.

The J gene is TRBJ2-5, the V gene TRBV10-3, with TRBD2 matching 10 bases. This CDR3 contains 15 residues. V shed 5 bases and J 5 bases; nucleotides not matched to a gene: 8. Germline V gives CDR1 ENHRY, CDR2 SYGVKD. The chain's CDR3 is CAISPRSGGSETQYF. The CDR3 DNA reads as TGTGCCATCAGTCCTCGTAGCGGGGGGTCGGAGACCCAGTACTTC.

The chain is built from TRBV27 and TRBJ2-1, with 10 bases aligning to TRBD2. Unmatched junction bases numbered 14, after V lost 10 bases and J lost 5 bases. CDR3 length: 16 amino acids. Germline assignment: CDR1 MNHEY and CDR2 SMNVEV (reference sequence). This CDR3 reads CANPPVAGGPNNEQFF. The CDR3 nucleotides read TGTGCCAATCCGCCCGTAGCGGGGGGACCAAACAATGAGCAGTTCTTC.

The CDR3, as DNA: TGTGCCAGTACGGGGACTAGCTTGGATGAGCAGTTCTTC. It encodes CASTGTSLDEQFF. J is TRBJ2-1 and V is TRBV19; 9 bases fit TRBD2. The V gene end was trimmed by 7 bases and the J gene end by 8 bases; junction bases not matched to a gene: 6. Germline CDR1 and CDR2: LNHDA and SQIVND (reference sequence). The CDR3 contains 13 residues.